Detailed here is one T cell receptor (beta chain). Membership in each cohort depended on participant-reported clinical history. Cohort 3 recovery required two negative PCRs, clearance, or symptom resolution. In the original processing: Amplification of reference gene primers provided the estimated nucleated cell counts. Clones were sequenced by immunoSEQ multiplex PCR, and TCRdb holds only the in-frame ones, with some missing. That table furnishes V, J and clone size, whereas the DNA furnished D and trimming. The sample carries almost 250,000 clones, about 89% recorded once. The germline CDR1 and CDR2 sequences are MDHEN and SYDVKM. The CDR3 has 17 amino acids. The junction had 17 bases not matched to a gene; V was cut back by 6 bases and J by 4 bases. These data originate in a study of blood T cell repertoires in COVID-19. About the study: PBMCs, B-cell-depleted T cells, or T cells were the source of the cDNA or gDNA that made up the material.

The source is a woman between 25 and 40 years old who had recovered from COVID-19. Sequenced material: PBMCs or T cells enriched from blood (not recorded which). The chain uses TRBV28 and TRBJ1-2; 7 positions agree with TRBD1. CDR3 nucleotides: TGTGCCAGCAGACAATCGGGGACAGCGAGGAGGGGCTATGGCTACACCTTC. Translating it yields CASRQSGTARRGYGYTF.